The source of this TCR beta chain is a study of T cell changes during pregnancy in multiple sclerosis. Some clones are missing from TCRdb's copy, which holds only in-frame ones; the method was immunoSEQ multiplex PCR. The sample has over 20,000 clones; about 90% are singletons. CDR1 SGHTA and CDR2 FQGNSA come from the germline V gene. CDR3 length equals 13 residues. Trimming pared 5 bases from V and 7 bases from J, leaving 14 bases between. V is TRBV7-2 and J is TRBJ1-2; possibly TRBD1 for D (6 bases). The source of this sequence is a female donor in good health, enrolled as a control in a pregnancy study. Sequences were derived from CD4+ T cells from peripheral blood mononuclear cells, sampled in the third trimester of pregnancy. CDR3 nucleotides: TGTGCCAGCAGCAAGGTGCGGACAGCTGGCTACACCTTC. It translates to CASSKVRTAGYTF.